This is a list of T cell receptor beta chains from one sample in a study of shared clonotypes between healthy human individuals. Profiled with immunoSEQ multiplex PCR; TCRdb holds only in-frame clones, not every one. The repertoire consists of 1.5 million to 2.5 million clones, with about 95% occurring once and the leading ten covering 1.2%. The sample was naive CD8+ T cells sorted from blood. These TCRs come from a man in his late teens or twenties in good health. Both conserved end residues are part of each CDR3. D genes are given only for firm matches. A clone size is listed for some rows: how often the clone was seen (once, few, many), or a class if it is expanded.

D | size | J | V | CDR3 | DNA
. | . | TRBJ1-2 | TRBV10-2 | CASSDGGHHNYGYTF | TGCGCCAGCAGTGATGGCGGACATCATAACTATGGCTACACCTTC
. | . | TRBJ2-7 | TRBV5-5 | CASSLEGTSYEQYF | TGTGCCAGCAGCTTAGAGGGGACCTCCTACGAGCAGTACTTC
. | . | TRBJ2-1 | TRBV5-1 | CASSLAAGPRLNEQFF | TGCGCCAGCAGCTTGGCCGCCGGTCCCCGGTTGAATGAGCAGTTCTTC
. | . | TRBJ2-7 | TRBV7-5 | CARSLRDRGREQYF | TGTGCCAGAAGCCTCCGGGACAGGGGGCGCGAGCAGTACTTC
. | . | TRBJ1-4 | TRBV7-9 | CASSNGGRREKLFF | TGTGCCAGCAGCAACGGGGGGCGCAGGGAAAAACTGTTTTTT
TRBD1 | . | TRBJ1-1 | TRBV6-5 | CASSSNRGHPFEAFF | TGTGCCAGCAGTTCCAACAGGGGTCACCCCTTTGAAGCTTTCTTT
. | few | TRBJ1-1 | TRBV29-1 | CSAPSSMNTEAFF | TGCAGCGCTCCTTCCAGCATGAACACTGAAGCTTTCTTT
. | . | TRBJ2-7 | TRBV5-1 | CASSFGPHGEAGHEQYF | TGCGCCAGCAGCTTCGGGCCCCACGGGGAGGCCGGCCACGAGCAGTACTTC
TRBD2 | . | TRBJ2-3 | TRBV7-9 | CASSPPGTSGTDTQYF | TGTGCCAGCAGCCCCCCAGGGACTAGCGGGACAGATACGCAGTATTTT
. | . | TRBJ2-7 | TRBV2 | CASSVYGDYEQYF | TGTGCCAGCAGTGTCTACGGAGACTACGAGCAGTACTTC
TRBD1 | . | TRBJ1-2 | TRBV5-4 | CASSLDAGGHYGYTF | TGTGCCAGCAGCTTGGATGCAGGGGGCCACTATGGCTACACCTTC
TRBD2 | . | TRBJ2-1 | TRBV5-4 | CASSFGGEGPPNEQFF | TGTGCCAGCAGCTTCGGGGGGGAGGGCCCCCCCAATGAGCAGTTCTTC
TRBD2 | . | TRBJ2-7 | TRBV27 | CASSSGLAGGSLSDEQYF | TGTGCCAGCAGTTCGGGACTAGCGGGGGGGTCCCTCTCCGACGAGCAGTACTTC
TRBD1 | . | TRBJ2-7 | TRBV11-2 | CASSFTPGQGYEQYF | TGTGCCAGCAGCTTCACACCGGGACAGGGCTACGAGCAGTACTTC
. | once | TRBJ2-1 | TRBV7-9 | CASSLVIANEQFF | TGTGCCAGCAGCTTAGTAATAGCGAATGAGCAGTTCTTC
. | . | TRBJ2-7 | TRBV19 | CASSSFGGDEQYF | TGTGCCAGTAGTTCCTTCGGCGGGGACGAGCAGTACTTC
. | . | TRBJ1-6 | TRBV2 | CASSESLGSLHF | TGTGCCAGCAGTGAAAGCCTGGGGTCCCTCCACTTT
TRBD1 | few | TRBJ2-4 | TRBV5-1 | CASSLAGEGAGNIQYF | TGCGCCAGCAGCTTGGCCGGAGAGGGGGCCGGAAACATTCAGTACTTC
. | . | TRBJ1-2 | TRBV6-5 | CASSSSLRGPDGYTF | TGTGCCAGCAGCTCTTCTTTACGTGGCCCCGATGGCTACACCTTC
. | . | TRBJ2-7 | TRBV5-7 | CASSFGLSPSYEQYF | TGTGCCAGCAGCTTTGGGCTTTCACCCTCCTACGAGCAGTACTTC
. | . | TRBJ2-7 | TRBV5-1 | CASSLFGQTYEQYF | TGCGCCAGCAGCTTGTTCGGGCAGACCTACGAGCAGTACTTC
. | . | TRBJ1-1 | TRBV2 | CASSLGVNTEAFF | TGTGCCAGCAGTCTCGGGGTGAACACTGAAGCTTTCTTT
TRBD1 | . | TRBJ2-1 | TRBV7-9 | CASSLGQGWDEQFF | TGTGCCAGCAGCCTTGGACAGGGGTGGGATGAGCAGTTCTTC
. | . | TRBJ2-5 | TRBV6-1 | CASSGTRETQYF | TGTGCCAGCAGTGGGACGCGGGAGACCCAGTACTTC
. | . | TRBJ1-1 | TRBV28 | CASRPGSMNTEAFF | TGTGCCAGCAGACCGGGTAGTATGAACACTGAAGCTTTCTTT
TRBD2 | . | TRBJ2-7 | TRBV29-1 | CSVRLAGDEQYF | TGCAGCGTAAGACTAGCGGGAGACGAGCAGTACTTC
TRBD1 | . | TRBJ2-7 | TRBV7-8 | CASSLGLIGTGGVYEQYF | TGTGCCAGCAGCTTAGGGTTAATAGGGACAGGGGGCGTCTACGAGCAGTACTTC
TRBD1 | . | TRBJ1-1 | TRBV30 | CACIPGQGYTEAFF | TGTGCCTGCATACCGGGACAGGGGTACACTGAAGCTTTCTTT
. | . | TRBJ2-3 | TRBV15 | CATSRAGSTDTQYF | TGTGCCACCAGCAGAGCTGGAAGCACAGATACGCAGTATTTT